A selection of T cell receptor beta chains follows, all from one sample in a study of T-cell memory formation after mild COVID-19. Using its own MiXCR run on the 5' RACE reads, TCRdb lists one record per CDR3 protein. The repertoire holds some 310,000 distinct CDR3 sequences, with 20% to 25% as singletons. Sequenced material: PBMCs or a T cell subset sorted from them (not recorded which). The receptors originated from a man aged 18-30 years who had mild COVID-19 (a few samples of this study predate the infection). Cell type and time point are not known. The CDR3 runs from the conserved cysteine through the conserved F or W. Fields, in order: V gene, CDR3 protein.

TRBV4-3 CASSQGVTNENIQYF
TRBV20-1 CSSVWGTRRDTQYF
TRBV6-6 CASSPGGMVTDTQYF
TRBV6-5 CASKYGTSGGKQYF
TRBV20-1 CSAIGDTGRPDKQYF
TRBV20-1 CSPGGLIYGYTF
TRBV5-1 CASSLQSNEQFF
TRBV15 CATSRDVRGNEQFF
TRBV4-3 CASSQGAGGRDTQYF
TRBV6-2/TRBV6-3 CASSYGQGSYEQYF
TRBV18 CASQTDATEAFF
TRBV4-3 CASSPAWVGAYEQYF
TRBV25-1 CASSRGNTIYF
TRBV9 CASSVYSGATDTQYF
TRBV28 CASSLTDRANQPQHF
TRBV19 CASTPLGGSPGTQYF
TRBV20-1 CSARSVSTDTQYF
TRBV4-1 CASSQDPFGQQYF
TRBV5-1 CASSSLGRGGETQYF
TRBV9 CASSVTFWNNEQFF
TRBV5-1 CASSLDSTLGYTF
TRBV5-1 CASSLLRAGTGELFF
TRBV12-3/TRBV12-4 CASSPARASTNEKLFF
TRBV5-4 CASSLAAGGIGTDTQYF
TRBV5-1 CASSLMSIGVNTEAFF
TRBV4-2 CASSQAGGSTEAFF
TRBV10-3 CAISETRGTEAFF
TRBV5-1 CASSFDRQDTQYF
TRBV2 CATNRVPNTEAFF
TRBV4-1 CASSQGSGFETQYF
TRBV7-2 CASSSTGELFF
TRBV11-2 CASSGGAAATNEKLFF
TRBV18 CASSAAGTGTDTQYF
TRBV6-2/TRBV6-3 CASSPPRDRPTYGYTF
TRBV11-2 CASSSPGQGIRYEQYF
TRBV29-1 CSAGDRGLGELFF
TRBV3-1 CASSQNDYTEAFF
TRBV29-1 CSAKGHPSYEQYF
TRBV10-3 CAISESRDVQPGKLFF
TRBV29-1 CSAVQGAGFEQFF
TRBV20-1 CSASPSPLISNQPQHF
TRBV10-3 CAIREGTGDNMNTEAFF
TRBV29-1 CSAASGVYEQYF
TRBV2 CASRVQGYNSPLHF
TRBV7-2 CASSSRLTNTEAFF